These T cell receptor beta chains were read from a single sample in a study of cytotoxic CD8 clonotypes in ibrutinib-treated CLL. Method: immunoSEQ multiplex PCR; TCRdb's copy keeps in-frame clones and lacks some. The sample lists 150,000 or so clones; 76% were seen once. The sequences come from PBMCs, collected after 24 months of ibrutinib treatment. These TCRs come from a human donor with chronic lymphocytic leukemia. Both conserved end residues are part of each CDR3. Fields, in order: V gene, J gene, CDR3 protein.

>TRBV6-5|TRBJ2-3
CASSLRDRSTDTQYF
>TRBV4-3|TRBJ1-2
CASSRKQGAAGYTF
>TRBV7-9|TRBJ2-2
CASSSTWTAGELFF
>TRBV7-3|TRBJ2-2
CASSSLPTGNTGELFF
>TRBV7-9|TRBJ2-6
CASSPQGGGANVLTF
>TRBV19|TRBJ1-5
CASSIGMAFSNQPQHF
>TRBV18|TRBJ2-7
CASSPDPLEQYF
>TRBV28|TRBJ2-3
CASSLGGRATDTQYF
>TRBV28|TRBJ2-7
CASSLGEGADF
>TRBV5-1|TRBJ2-7
CASRAAYEQYF
>TRBV21-1|TRBJ1-4
CAAKGGTGNEKLFF
>TRBV18|TRBJ1-3
CASSPQSGQNSGNTIYF
>TRBV4-1|TRBJ2-3
CASSLKMTSDTDTQYF
>TRBV5-1|TRBJ2-7
CASSLGPGQPGLAGGYEQYF
>TRBV6-1|TRBJ2-7
CASSQGSYEQYF
>TRBV11-2|TRBJ2-3
CASSLPGGSTDTQYF
>TRBV5-6|TRBJ2-7
CASSLGLAGPSYEQYF
>TRBV27|TRBJ2-7
CASSLSPTSLREQYF
>TRBV7-2|TRBJ2-6
CASKTTGANVLTF
>TRBV28|TRBJ1-3
CASSTPTGSIYF
>TRBV9|TRBJ2-7
CASSTRPGGAKYEQYF
>TRBV28|TRBJ2-5
CASSWQLRQYF